This is a list of T cell receptor beta chains from one sample in a study of cytomegalovirus exposure and HLA in healthy donors. Measured with immunoSEQ multiplex PCR; TCRdb has only the in-frame clones, and not every one. The sample lists 130,000 or so clones, roughly 89% occurring once. Sample: PBMCs. The source is a woman aged 18-29 years in good health and CMV-seronegative. The CDR3 runs from the conserved cysteine through the conserved F or W. A D gene is named only where the DNA matches it firmly. Expanded clones get a size class; other rows say once, few or many, or leave the size out.

>TRBV2|TRBJ1-1|15|TRBD1|-
TGTGCCAGCAGCGATCCGGGACAGGGATACACTGAAGCTTTCTTT
CASSDPGQGYTEAFF
>TRBV5-4|TRBJ2-5|13|-|once
TGTGCCAGCAGCCGAGGGGGATCGGAGACCCAGTACTTC
CASSRGGSETQYF
>TRBV28|TRBJ1-5|14|-|-
TGTGCCAGCACGGTACAGGGTGGCAATCAGCCCCAGCATTTT
CASTVQGGNQPQHF
>TRBV6-5|TRBJ1-5|14|TRBD1|-
TGTGCCAGCAGCAGGGACAGTGGGGATCAGCCCCAGCATTTT
CASSRDSGDQPQHF
>TRBV6-5|TRBJ2-7|12|-|-
TGTGCCAGCAGCGACCTGAGGGGGAAGCAGTACTTC
CASSDLRGKQYF
>TRBV28|TRBJ1-3|15|-|few
TGTGCCAGCAGTTTACAAGCCCTCTCTGGAAACACCATATATTTT
CASSLQALSGNTIYF
>TRBV23-1|TRBJ1-2|13|-|-
TGCGCCAGCAGTCAATCGACAGCCTATGGCTACACCTTC
CASSQSTAYGYTF
>TRBV27|TRBJ2-7|15|-|-
TGTGCCAGCAGTTACTTTGTCGGCGGGATCCACGAGCAGTACTTC
CASSYFVGGIHEQYF
>TRBV11-3|TRBJ2-1|15|-|-
TGTGCCAGCAGCTTACGGCGGCTGCCTTACAATGAGCAGTTCTTC
CASSLRRLPYNEQFF
>TRBV5-1|TRBJ2-4|20|TRBD2|-
TGCGCCAGCAGCTTGGCCGTAACTAGCGGGGGGTCCTTAGCCAAAAACATTCAGTACTTC
CASSLAVTSGGSLAKNIQYF